The 10 T cell receptor beta chains in this list originate from one sample, sequenced in a study of T-cell memory formation after mild COVID-19. TCRdb reprocessed the 5' RACE reads via MiXCR and lists one record per CDR3 protein. The sample contains 210,000 or so distinct CDR3 sequences, more than 25% of which appear only once. Material for sequencing was PBMCs or a T cell subset sorted from them (not recorded which). These receptors were collected from an adult woman who had mild COVID-19 (a few samples of this study predate the infection). Cell type and time point are not known.

This clonotype was counted between two and nine times. The genes are TRBV6-5 and TRBJ2-3, with TRBD1 as a possible D gene (6 bases). CDR1 and CDR2 (germline): MNHEY, SVGAGI. This CDR3 is built from 15 residues. Trimming left V 3 bases short and J 1 base short, with 11 bases between. The CDR3 DNA follows: TGTGCCAGCAGTTATTCAGGGGCCCGCACAGATACGCAGTATTTT. Amino acid sequence: CASSYSGARTDTQYF.

The V gene is TRBV27, the J gene TRBJ2-1; D tentatively fits TRBD1 or TRBD2 (5 bases each). Germline CDR1 and CDR2: MNHEY and SMNVEV (reference sequence). There are 13 residues in the CDR3. The V end was cut by 5 bases, the J end by 13 bases, with 18 bases between. The DNA of the CDR3 is TGTGCCAGCAGTCCTTCGGGACCCAGGAGACAGTTCTTC. Residues: CASSPSGPRRQFF.

This clonotype turned up a few times. The rearrangement links TRBV6-5 to TRBJ1-1; D not certain. Germline CDR1 MNHEY, CDR2 SVGAGI. The CDR3 has 15 amino acids. V was shortened by 5 bases and J by 3 bases, with 16 bases between the two germline ends. CDR3 residues: CASSRMGTVDTEAFF. For the CDR3, the DNA is TGTGCCAGCAGTAGAATGGGTACAGTTGACACTGAAGCTTTCTTT.

This clonotype was picked up a small number of times. V gene TRBV30 combines with J gene TRBJ1-2, with 7 positions matching TRBD1. The germline V gene has CDR1 GTSNPN and CDR2 SVGIG (reference sequence). The CDR3 has 13 residues. The trim removed 4 bases at V and 2 bases at J, leaving 4 bases unmatched. This CDR3 reads CAWTPGQNYGYTF. As DNA, the CDR3 is TGTGCCTGGACCCCGGGACAGAACTATGGCTACACCTTC.

This clonotype was detected only a few times. J is TRBJ2-2 and V is TRBV6-2 or TRBV6-3; D is tentatively TRBD1 or TRBD2 (5 bases each). Germline lookup yields CDR1 MNHEY and CDR2 SVGEGT. The CDR3 is 17 residues long. The ends were cut back, 5 bases at V and 0 bases at J, with 16 bases in the middle. This chain's CDR3 is CASSPPGRSSNTGELFF. CDR3 DNA: TGTGCCAGCAGTCCGCCGGGACGTAGCTCGAACACCGGGGAGCTGTTTTTT.

The table lists this clonotype with a few counts. This chain connects TRBV4-1 to TRBJ1-6, with 8 bases fitting TRBD1. Trimming took 1 base from V and 9 from J; bases not matched to a gene: 2. The CDR3 consists of 14 residues. Germline V gene sequence: CDR1 MGHRA, CDR2 YSYEKL. The CDR3 nucleotides read TGCGCCAGCAGCCAAGCAGGGACAGGTTCACCCCTCCACTTT. This encodes CASSQAGTGSPLHF.

The CDR3 DNA reads TGTGCCAGCAGCCAAGTGGGACTACGAAACAATGAGCAGTTCTTC. This translates into CASSQVGLRNNEQFF. J is TRBJ2-1 and V is TRBV14, with 7 bases fitting TRBD2. The CDR3 contains 15 residues. From germline, CDR1 is SGHDN and CDR2 FVKESK. V trimming: 1 base; J trimming: 5 bases; junction bases outside the gene matches: 5.

The chain couples TRBV5-1 to TRBJ1-2, with D maybe TRBD1 (6 bases). Trimming shortened V by 1 base and J by 1 base, and 8 bases separated the two germline ends. From germline, CDR1 is SGHRS and CDR2 YFSETQ. The CDR3 runs to 14 residues. CDR3 sequence (DNA): TGCGCCAGCAGCTTGACAGGGATTAACTATGGCTACACCTTC. Amino acid sequence: CASSLTGINYGYTF.

This chain uses TRBV27 with TRBJ2-2, with 10 bases that match TRBD1. The CDR3 consists of 17 residues. Germline V gene data show CDR1 as MNHEY and CDR2 as SMNVEV (reference sequence). With 6 bases clipped from V and 3 bases from J, the junction kept 10 bases outside the gene matches. The CDR3 reads CASSRPGQGQDTGELFF. Written as DNA, the CDR3 is TGTGCCAGCAGCCGTCCGGGACAGGGGCAAGACACCGGGGAGCTGTTTTTT.

The chain links TRBV4-3 to TRBJ2-7; tentatively, D is TRBD1 (5 bases). Germline CDR1 is LGHNA and CDR2 is YSLEER. V lost 4 bases and J 2 bases, leaving 15 bases between the germline ends. This CDR3 is 15 amino acids long. The CDR3 spells CASSLDKGMPYEQYF. CDR3 nucleotide sequence: TGCGCCAGCAGCCTAGATAAGGGGATGCCCTACGAGCAGTACTTC.